Shown below are 9 T cell receptor beta chains from a single sample sequenced in a study of immune evolution from preneoplasia to lung adenocarcinoma. Sequencing used immunoSEQ multiplex PCR; TCRdb keeps in-frame clones, though not all of them. Of 3,000 to 5,000 clones in the sample, 75% to 85% were seen once. The sample was FFPE minimally invasive lung adenocarcinoma tissue. These receptor sequences come from a person aged 70 to 80 with lung adenocarcinoma.

This chain joins TRBV9 and TRBJ2-7; a possible D gene is TRBD1 (5 bases). V shed 7 bases and J shed 6 bases, with 17 bases lying between them. This CDR3 contains 13 residues. The germline V gene has CDR1 SGDLS and CDR2 YYNGEE. This chain's CDR3 is CASSRQDSLEQYF. The CDR3 DNA follows: TGTGCCAGCTCCCGGCAAGACAGCCTCGAGCAGTACTTC.

This clone has just one count. Just one base apart from a much larger clone, this may be a read error. Other DNA variants within this sample encode the same CDR3. The genes are TRBV7-3 and TRBJ2-3; 7 positions match TRBD2. CDR1 and CDR2 from the germline V gene are SGHTA and FQGTGA. This CDR3 contains 15 residues. Here the CDR3 reads CASSPTAGESDTQYF. In DNA, the CDR3 is TGTGCTAGCAGCCCTACGGCGGGAGAGTCAGATACGCAGTATTTT. The variable domain in full, completed from reference TRBV7-3 and TRBJ2-3, reads GAGVSQTPSNKVTEKGKYVELRCDPISGHTALYWYRQSLGQGPEFLIYFQGTGAADDSGLPNDRFFAVRPEGSVSTLKIQRTERGDSAVYLCASSPTAGESDTQYFGPGTRLTVL.

This clone has only a few counts. J is TRBJ2-3 and V is TRBV18; D ambiguous. V lost 1 base and J lost 2, with 10 bases in between. This CDR3 contains 15 residues. Germline V lookup: CDR1 KGHSH, CDR2 LQKENI. CDR3 in DNA: TGTGCCAGCTCACCACTTGGGCCTTCCACAGATACGCAGTATTTT. Its translation is CASSPLGPSTDTQYF. The full variable domain, completed using reference TRBV18 and TRBJ2-3, is NAGVMQNPRHLVRRRGQEARLRCSPMKGHSHVYWYRQLPEEGLKFMVYLQKENIIDESGMPKERFSAEFPKEGPSILRIQQVVRGDSAAYFCASSPLGPSTDTQYFGPGTRLTVL.

The J gene is TRBJ1-6, the V gene TRBV5-6; D unresolved. The CDR3 extends over 16 amino acids. V dropped 0 bases and J dropped 8 bases, with 15 bases sitting between them. Germline V gene lookup returns CDR1 SGHDT and CDR2 YYEEEE. This CDR3 is CASSLETASGDSPLHF. The CDR3 coding sequence is TGTGCCAGCAGCTTGGAAACAGCCTCTGGTGATTCACCCCTCCACTTT.

The V and J genes are TRBV1 and TRBJ1-5; the listed D gene, TRBD1, was not tested against the DNA. TRBV1 is annotated as a pseudogene. There are 15 residues in the CDR3. CDR3 loop: CTSSQRQGSNQPQHF. The DNA for the CDR3 is TGCACCAGCAGCCAGCGGCAGGGTAGCAATCAGCCCCAGCATTTT.

The chain has TRBV27 and TRBJ1-3; D is unclear. This CDR3 has 14 amino acids. The germline CDR1 and CDR2 sequences are MNHEY and SMNVEV (reference sequence). Trimming took 7 bases from V and 4 from J, leaving 14 bases between them. CDR3 sequence reads: CASTELDEGNTIYF. The DNA of the CDR3 is TGTGCCAGCACTGAGTTAGATGAGGGAAACACCATATATTTT.

This chain connects TRBV14 to TRBJ2-2; no reliable D call. Germline loops: CDR1 SGHDN, CDR2 FVKESK. The CDR3 runs 15 residues. V was clipped by 1 base and J by 2 bases, with 8 bases between them. The CDR3 is CASSQGLTNTGELFF. In DNA, the CDR3 is TGTGCCAGCAGCCAAGGACTTACCAACACCGGGGAGCTGTTTTTT.

This clone was counted between two and nine times. The CDR3 here is CASSRLGSNEKLFF. The CDR3, as DNA: TGCGCCAGCAGCAGATTGGGATCTAATGAAAAACTGTTTTTT. The chain carries TRBV4-1 and TRBJ1-4; D not certain. The ends were cut back, 5 bases at V and 3 bases at J, with 10 bases in the middle. From germline, CDR1 is MGHRA and CDR2 YSYEKL. CDR3 size: 14 residues.

This chain links TRBV7-9 with TRBJ2-7, with TRBD1 matching 12 bases. V trimming: 4 bases; J trimming: 2 bases; junction bases outside the gene matches: 9. This CDR3 has 17 residues. The germline gives CDR1 SEHNR, CDR2 FQNEAQ (reference sequence). The CDR3 DNA follows: TGTGCCAGCAGCTCTCTGTGGGGACAGGGGGCCACCTACGAGCAGTACTTC. Protein: CASSSLWGQGATYEQYF.